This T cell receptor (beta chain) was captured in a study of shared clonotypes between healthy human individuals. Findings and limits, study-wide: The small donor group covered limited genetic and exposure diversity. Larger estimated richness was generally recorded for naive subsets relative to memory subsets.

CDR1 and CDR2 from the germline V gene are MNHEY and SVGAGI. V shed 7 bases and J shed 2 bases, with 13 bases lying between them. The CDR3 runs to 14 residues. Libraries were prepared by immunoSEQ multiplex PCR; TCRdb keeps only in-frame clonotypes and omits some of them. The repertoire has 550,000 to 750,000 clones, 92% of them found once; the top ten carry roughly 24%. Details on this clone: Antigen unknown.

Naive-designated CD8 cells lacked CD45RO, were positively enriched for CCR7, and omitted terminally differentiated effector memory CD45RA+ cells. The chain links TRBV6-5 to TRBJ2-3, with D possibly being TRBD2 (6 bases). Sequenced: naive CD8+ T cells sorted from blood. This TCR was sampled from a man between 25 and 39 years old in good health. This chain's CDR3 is CASTFGEDTDTQYF. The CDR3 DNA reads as TGTGCCAGCACTTTTGGGGAGGACACAGATACGCAGTATTTT.